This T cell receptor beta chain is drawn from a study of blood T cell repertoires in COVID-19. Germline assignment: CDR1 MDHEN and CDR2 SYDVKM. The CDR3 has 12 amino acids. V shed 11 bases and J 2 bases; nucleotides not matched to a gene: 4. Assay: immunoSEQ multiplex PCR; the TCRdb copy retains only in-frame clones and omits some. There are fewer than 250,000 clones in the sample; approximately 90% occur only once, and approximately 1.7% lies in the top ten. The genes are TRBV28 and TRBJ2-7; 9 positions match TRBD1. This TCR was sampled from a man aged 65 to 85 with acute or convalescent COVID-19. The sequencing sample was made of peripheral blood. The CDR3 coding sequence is TGTGCCGTAACAGGGGGCCCCTACGAGCAGTACTTC. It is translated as CAVTGGPYEQYF.